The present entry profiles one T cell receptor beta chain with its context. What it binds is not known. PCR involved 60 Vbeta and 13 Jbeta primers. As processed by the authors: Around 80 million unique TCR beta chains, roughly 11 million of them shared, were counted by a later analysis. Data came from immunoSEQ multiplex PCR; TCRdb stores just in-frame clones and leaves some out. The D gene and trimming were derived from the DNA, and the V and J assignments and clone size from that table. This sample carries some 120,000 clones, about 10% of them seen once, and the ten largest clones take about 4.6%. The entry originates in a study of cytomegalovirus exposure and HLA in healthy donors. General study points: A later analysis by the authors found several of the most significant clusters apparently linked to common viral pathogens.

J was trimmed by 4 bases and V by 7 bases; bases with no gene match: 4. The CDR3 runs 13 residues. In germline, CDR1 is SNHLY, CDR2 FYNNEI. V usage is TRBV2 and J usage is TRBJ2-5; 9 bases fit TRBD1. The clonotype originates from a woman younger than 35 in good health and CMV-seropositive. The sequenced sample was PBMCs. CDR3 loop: CASTRDRAETQYF. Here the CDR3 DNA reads TGTGCCAGCACGCGGGACAGGGCAGAGACCCAGTACTTC.